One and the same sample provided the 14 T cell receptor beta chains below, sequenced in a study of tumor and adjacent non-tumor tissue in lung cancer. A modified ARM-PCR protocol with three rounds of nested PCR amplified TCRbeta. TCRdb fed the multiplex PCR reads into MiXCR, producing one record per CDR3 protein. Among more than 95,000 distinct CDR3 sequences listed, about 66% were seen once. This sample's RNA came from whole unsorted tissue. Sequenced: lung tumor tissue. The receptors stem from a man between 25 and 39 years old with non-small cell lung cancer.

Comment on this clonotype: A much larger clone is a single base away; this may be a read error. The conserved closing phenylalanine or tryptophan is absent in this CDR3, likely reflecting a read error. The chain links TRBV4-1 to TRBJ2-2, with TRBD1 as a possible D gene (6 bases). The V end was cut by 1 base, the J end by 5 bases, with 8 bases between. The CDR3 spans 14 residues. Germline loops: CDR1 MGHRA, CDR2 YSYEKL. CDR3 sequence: CASSQVQGTGELFL. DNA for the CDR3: TGCGCCAGCAGCCAAGTACAGGGAACCGGGGAGCTGTTTCTT.

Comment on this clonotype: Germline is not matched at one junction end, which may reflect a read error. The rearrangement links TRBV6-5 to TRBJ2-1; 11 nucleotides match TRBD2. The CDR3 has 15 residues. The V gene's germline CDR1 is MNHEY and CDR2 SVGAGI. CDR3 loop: CANSYTSGGYNEQFF. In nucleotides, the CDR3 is TGTGCCAACAGTTACACTAGCGGGGGTTACAATGAGCAGTTCTTC.

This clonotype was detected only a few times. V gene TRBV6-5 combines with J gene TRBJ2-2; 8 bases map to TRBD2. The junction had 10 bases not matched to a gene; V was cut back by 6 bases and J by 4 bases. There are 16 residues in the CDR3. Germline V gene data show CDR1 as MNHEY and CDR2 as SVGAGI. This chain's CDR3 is CASSRRLSGITGELFF. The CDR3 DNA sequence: TGTGCCAGCAGCAGAAGACTTAGCGGGATCACCGGGGAGCTGTTTTTT.

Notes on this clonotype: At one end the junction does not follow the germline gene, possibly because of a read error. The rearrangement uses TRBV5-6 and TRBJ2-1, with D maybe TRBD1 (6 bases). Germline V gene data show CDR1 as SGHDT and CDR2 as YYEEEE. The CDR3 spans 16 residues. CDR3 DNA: TGTTCCAGCAGCTTCCGTACGACAGGTCACTGCAATGAGCAGTTCTTC. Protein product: CSSSFRTTGHCNEQFF.

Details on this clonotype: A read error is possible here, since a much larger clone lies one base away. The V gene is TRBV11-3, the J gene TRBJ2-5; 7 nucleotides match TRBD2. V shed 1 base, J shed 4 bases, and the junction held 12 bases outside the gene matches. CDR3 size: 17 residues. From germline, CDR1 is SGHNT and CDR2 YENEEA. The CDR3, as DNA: TGTGCCAGCAGCTTAGTCGGTCTAGCGGAACGGGGAGAGACCCAGTACTTC. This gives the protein CASSLVGLAERGETQYF.

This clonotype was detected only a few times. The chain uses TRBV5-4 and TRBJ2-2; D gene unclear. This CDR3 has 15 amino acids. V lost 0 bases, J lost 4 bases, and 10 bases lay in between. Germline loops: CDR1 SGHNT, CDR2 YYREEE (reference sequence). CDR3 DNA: TGTGCCAGCAGCTTGGCGACACTGGTCACCGGGGAGCTGTTTTTT. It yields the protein CASSLATLVTGELFF.

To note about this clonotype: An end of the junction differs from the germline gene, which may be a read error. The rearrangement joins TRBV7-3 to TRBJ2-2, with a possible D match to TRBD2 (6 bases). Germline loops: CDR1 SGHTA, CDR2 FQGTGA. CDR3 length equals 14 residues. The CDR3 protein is CTSSMAGNTGELFF. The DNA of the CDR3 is TGTACCAGCAGCATGGCGGGAAACACCGGGGAGCTGTTTTTC.

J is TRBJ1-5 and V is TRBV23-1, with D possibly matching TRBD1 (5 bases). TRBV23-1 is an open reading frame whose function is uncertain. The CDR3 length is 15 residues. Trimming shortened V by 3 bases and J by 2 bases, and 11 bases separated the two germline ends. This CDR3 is CASSHWGEGNQPQHF. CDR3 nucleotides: TGCGCCAGCAGTCATTGGGGGGAGGGCAATCAGCCCCAGCATTTT.

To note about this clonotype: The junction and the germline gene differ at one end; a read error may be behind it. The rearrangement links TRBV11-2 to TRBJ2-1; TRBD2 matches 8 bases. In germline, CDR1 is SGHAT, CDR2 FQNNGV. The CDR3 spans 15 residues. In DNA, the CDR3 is TGTGTCAGCAGCTTAAACGTAGCGGGGATTGATGAGCAGTTCTTC. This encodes CVSSLNVAGIDEQFF.

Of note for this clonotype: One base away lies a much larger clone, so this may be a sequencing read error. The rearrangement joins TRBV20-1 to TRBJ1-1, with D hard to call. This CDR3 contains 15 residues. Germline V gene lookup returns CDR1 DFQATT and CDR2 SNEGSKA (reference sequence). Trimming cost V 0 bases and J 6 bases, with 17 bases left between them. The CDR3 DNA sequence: TGCAGTGCTAGAGATATCACAGAGGGCAGCGCTGAAGCTTTCTTT. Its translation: CSARDITEGSAEAFF.

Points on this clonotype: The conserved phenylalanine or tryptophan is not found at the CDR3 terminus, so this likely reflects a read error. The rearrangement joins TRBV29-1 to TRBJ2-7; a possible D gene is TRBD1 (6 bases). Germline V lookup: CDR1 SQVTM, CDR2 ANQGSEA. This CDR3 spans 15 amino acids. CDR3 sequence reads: CSVGSDRLTSYEQYS. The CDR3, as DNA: TGCAGTGTTGGGTCGGACAGATTAACCTCCTACGAGCAGTACTCC.

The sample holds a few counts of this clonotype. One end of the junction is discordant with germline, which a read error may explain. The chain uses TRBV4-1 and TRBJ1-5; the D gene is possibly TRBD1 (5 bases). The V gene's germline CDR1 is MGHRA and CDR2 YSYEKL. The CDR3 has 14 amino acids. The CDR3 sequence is CASSQERGNQPQRF. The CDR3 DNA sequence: TGCGCCAGCAGCCAAGAACGGGGGAATCAGCCCCAGCGTTTT.

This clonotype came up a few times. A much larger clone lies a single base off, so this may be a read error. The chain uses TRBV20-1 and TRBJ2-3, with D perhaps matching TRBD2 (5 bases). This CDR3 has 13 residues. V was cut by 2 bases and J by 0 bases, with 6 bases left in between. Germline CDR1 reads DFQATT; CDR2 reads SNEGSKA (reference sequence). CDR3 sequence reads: CSARLASTDTQYF. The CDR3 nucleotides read TGCAGTGCTAGACTAGCTAGCACAGATACGCAGTATTTT.

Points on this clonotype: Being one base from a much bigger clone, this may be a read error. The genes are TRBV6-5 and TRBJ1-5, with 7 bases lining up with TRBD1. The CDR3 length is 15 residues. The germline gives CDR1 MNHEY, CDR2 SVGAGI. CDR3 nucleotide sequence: TGTGCCAGCAGCCCAAGACAGGGTCGTGATCAGCCCCAGCAATTT. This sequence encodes CASSPRQGRDQPQQF.